This entry concerns a single T cell receptor beta chain. Its antigen remains unidentified. Generated by immunoSEQ multiplex PCR, the TCRdb table keeps only in-frame clones and is missing some. Of some 49,000 clones listed, 60% to 85% are singletons. This CDR3 is 15 amino acids long. Germline V CDR1 and CDR2: MNHEY, SVGAGI. J gave up 7 bases and V 5 bases, and 13 bases lay outside the gene matches. This record comes from a study of T cell responses to AZD1222 COVID-19 vaccine. Study in general: The study pooled second doses at about 4 or about 12 weeks.

Findings and caveats of the study: Baseline testing showed seropositivity in only six or seven AZD1222 recipients. Reportedly, close to half of spike-specific TCRs are directed against unmutated variant regions. The study sampled repertoires only after the peak T cell response.

The receptor was derived from an adult in good health. The gene calls are TRBV6-5 and TRBJ2-5, with 7 positions matching TRBD2. The source was peripheral blood, collected on day 0 of AZD1222 vaccination. CDR3: CASSNNPLAAGTQYF. In DNA, the CDR3 is TGTGCCAGCAGTAATAACCCTCTAGCGGCCGGGACCCAGTACTTC.